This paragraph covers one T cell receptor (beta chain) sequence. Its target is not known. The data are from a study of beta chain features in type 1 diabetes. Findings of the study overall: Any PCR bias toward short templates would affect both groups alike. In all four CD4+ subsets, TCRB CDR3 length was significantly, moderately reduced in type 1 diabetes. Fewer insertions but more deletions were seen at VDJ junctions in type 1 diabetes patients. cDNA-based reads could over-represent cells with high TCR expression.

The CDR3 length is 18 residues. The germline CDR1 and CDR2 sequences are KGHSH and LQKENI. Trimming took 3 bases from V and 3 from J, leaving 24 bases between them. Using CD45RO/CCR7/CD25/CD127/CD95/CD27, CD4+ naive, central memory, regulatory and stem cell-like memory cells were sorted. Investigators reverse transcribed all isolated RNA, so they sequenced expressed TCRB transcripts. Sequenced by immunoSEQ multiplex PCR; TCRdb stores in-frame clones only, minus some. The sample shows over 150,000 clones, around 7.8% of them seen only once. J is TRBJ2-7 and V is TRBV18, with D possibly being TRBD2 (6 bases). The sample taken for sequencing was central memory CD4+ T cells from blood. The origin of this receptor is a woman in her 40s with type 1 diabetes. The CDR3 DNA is TGTGCCAGCTCACCGGGGGACCTATTAACGAAGGGACTCTACGAGCAGTACTTC. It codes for CASSPGDLLTKGLYEQYF.